This T cell receptor (beta chain) was sequenced during a study of blood T cell repertoires in COVID-19. On the study more broadly: Samples taken during acute and convalescent COVID-19 were collected in the United States, Italy and Spain. Nucleic acid was either cDNA or gDNA, and it came from T cells, B-cell-depleted T cells, or PBMCs.

Authors' methods: Reference gene primer amplification gave estimated nucleated cell counts. Repertoires were generated with immunoSEQ multiplex PCR, while TCRdb's copy carries only in-frame clones and drops some. V and J calls plus clone size are reproduced from that table; the DNA served to infer D and trimming. The repertoire has roughly 250,000 clones, 80% to 90% of them found once; the top ten carry 0.85% to 1%. The CDR3 consists of 16 residues. The V and J ends lost 5 bases and 8 bases, in that order; junction bases with no gene match: 13. CDR1 is SGHVS, CDR2 FNYEAQ, per germline. Sequencing was done on a sample of peripheral blood. The receptor comes from a man in his forties or fifties with acute or convalescent COVID-19. The chain links TRBV7-6 to TRBJ1-2, with TRBD1 matching over 11 bases. In nucleotides, the CDR3 is TGTGCCAGCAGCCCAGGGACAGGGGGATTCTATGAAGGCTACACCTTC. Translating it yields CASSPGTGGFYEGYTF.